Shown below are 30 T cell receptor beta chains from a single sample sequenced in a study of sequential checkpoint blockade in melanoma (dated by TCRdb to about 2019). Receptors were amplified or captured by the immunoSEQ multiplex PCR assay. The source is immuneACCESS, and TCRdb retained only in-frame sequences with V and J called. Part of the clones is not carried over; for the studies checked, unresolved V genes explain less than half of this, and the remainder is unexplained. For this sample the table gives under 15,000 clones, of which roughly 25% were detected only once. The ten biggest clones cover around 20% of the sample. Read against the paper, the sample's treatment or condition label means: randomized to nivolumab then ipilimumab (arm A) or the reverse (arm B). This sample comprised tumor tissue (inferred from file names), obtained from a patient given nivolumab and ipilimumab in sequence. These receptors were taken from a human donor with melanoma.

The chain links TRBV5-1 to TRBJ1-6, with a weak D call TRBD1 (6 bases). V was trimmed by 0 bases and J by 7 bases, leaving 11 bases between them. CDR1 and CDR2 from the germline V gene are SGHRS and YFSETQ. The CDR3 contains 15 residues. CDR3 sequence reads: CASSLEGGANSPLHF. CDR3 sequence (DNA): TGCGCCAGCAGCTTGGAGGGGGGGGCCAATTCACCCCTCCACTTT.

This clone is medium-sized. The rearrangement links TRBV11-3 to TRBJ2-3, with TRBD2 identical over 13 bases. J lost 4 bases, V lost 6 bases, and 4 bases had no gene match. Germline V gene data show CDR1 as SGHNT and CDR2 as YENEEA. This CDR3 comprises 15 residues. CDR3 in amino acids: CASRLAGGPSDTQYF. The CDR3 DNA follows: TGTGCCAGCAGACTAGCGGGGGGGCCATCAGATACGCAGTATTTT.

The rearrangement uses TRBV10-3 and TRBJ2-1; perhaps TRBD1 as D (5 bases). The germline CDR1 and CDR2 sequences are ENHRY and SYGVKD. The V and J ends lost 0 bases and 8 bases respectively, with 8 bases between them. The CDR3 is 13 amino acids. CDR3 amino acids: CAISESGQDEQFF. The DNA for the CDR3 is TGTGCCATCAGTGAGTCGGGGCAGGATGAGCAGTTCTTC.

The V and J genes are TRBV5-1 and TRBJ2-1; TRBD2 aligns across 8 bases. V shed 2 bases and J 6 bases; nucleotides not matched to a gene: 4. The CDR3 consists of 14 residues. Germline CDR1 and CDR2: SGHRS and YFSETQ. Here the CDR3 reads CASSFRGGPNEQFF. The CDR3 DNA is TGCGCCAGCAGCTTTCGGGGGGGGCCCAATGAGCAGTTCTTC.

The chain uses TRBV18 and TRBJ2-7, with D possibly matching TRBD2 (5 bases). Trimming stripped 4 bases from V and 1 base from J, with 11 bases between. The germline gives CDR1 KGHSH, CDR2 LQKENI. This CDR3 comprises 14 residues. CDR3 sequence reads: CASSHPTGSYEQYV. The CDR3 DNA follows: TGTGCCAGCTCACACCCGACGGGGTCCTACGAGCAGTACGTC.

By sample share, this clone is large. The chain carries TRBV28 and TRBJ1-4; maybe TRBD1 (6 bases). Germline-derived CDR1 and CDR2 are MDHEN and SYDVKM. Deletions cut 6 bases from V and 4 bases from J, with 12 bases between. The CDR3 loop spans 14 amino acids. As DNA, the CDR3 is TGTGCCAGCAGCCTACAGGGTAGTAATGAAAAACTGTTTTTT. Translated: CASSLQGSNEKLFF.

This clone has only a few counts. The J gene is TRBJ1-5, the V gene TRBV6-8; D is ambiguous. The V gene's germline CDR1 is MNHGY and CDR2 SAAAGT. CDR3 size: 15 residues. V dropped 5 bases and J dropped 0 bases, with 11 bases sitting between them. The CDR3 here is CASSTRRYSNQPQHF. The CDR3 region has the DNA TGTGCCAGCAGTACCCGACGGTATAGCAATCAGCCCCAGCATTTT.

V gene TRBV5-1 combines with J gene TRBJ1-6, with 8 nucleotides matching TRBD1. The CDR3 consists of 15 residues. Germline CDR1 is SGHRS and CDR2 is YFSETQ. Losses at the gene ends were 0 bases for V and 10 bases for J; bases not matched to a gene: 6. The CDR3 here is CASSLGGQVISPLHF. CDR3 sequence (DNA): TGCGCCAGCAGCTTGGGGGGACAGGTGATATCACCCCTCCACTTT.

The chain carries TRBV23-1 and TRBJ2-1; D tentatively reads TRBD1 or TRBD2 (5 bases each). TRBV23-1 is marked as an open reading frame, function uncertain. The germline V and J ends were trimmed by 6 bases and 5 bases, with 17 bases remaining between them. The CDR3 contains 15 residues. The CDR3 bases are TGCGCCAGCAGCCCCCCGGGGCCAGTACACAATGAGCAGTTCTTC. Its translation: CASSPPGPVHNEQFF.

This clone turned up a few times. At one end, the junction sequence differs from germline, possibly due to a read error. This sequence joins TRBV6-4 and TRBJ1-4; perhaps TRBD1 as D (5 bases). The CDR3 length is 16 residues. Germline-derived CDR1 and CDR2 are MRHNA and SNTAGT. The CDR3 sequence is CAISEVRESRGEKLFF. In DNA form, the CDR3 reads TGTGCCATCAGTGAGGTTCGGGAGTCGAGGGGTGAAAAACTGTTTTTT.

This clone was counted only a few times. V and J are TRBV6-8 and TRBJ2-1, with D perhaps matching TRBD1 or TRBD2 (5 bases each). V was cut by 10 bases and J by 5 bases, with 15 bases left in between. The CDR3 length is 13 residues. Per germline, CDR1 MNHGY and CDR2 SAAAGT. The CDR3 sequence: CAIKGQGDNEQFF. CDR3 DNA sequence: TGTGCCATCAAAGGGCAGGGAGACAATGAGCAGTTCTTC.

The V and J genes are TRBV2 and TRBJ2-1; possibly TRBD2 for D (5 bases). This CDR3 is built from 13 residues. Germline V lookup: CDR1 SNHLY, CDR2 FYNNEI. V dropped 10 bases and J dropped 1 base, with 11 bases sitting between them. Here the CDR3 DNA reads TGTGCCATCGTACGGGGATCCTACAATGAGCAGTTCTTC. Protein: CAIVRGSYNEQFF.

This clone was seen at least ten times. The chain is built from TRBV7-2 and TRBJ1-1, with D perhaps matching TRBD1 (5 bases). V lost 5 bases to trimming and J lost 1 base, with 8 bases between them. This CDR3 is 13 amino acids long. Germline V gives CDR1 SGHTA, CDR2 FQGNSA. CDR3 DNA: TGTGCCAGCAGCCTCGGACAGAACACTGAAGCTTTCTTT. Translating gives CASSLGQNTEAFF.

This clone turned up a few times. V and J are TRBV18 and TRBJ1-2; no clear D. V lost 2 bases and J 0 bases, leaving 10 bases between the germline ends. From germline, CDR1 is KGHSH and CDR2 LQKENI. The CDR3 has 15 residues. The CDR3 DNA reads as TGTGCCAGCTCACCATTGGGTAGACCTAACTATGGCTACACCTTC. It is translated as CASSPLGRPNYGYTF.

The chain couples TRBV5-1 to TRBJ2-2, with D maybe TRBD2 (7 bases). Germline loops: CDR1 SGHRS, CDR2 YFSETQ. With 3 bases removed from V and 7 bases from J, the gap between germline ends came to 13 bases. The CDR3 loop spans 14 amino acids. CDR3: CASSSNREGGELFF. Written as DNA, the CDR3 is TGCGCCAGCAGCTCAAACAGGGAGGGCGGGGAGCTGTTTTTT.

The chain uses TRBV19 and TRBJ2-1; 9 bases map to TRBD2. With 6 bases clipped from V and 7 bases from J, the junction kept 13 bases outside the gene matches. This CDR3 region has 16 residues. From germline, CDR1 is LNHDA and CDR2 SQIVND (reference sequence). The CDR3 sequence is CASRSLAGPRGNEQFF. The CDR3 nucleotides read TGTGCCAGTAGAAGCCTAGCGGGACCCCGGGGAAATGAGCAGTTCTTC.

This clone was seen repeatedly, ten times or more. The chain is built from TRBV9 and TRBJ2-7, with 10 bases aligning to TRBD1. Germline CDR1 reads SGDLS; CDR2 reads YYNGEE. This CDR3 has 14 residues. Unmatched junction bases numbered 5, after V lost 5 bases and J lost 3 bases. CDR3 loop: CASSDRDRGYEQYV. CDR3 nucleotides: TGTGCCAGCAGTGACAGGGACAGGGGCTACGAGCAGTACGTC.

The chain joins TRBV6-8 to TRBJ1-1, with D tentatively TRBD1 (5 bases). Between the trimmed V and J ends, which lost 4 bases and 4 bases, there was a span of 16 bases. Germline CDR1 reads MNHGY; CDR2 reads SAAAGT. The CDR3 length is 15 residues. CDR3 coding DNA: TGTGCCAGCAGTTTGACAGCCGCCTTGAGCACTGAAGCTTTCTTT. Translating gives CASSLTAALSTEAFF.

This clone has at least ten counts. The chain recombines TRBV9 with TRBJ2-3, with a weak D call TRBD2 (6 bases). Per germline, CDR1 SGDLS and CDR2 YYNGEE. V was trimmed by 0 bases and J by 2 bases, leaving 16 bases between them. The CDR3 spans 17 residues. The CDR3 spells CASSVDPTGLTTDTQYF. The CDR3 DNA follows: TGTGCCAGCAGCGTAGACCCCACGGGACTCACCACAGATACGCAGTATTTT.

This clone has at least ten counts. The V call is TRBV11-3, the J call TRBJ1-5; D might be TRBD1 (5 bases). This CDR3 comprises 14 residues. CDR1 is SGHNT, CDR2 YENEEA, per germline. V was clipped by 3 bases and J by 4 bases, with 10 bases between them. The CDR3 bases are TGTGCCAGCAGCTTGGGGGTTGGAAATCAGCCCCAGCATTTT. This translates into CASSLGVGNQPQHF.

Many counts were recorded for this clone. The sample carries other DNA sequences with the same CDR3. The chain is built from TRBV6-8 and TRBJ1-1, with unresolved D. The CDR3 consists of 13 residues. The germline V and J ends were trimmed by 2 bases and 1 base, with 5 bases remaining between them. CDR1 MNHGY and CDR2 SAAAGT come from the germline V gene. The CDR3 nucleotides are TGTGCCAGCAGTTACGGGAGGAACACTGAAGCTTTCTTT. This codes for CASSYGRNTEAFF.

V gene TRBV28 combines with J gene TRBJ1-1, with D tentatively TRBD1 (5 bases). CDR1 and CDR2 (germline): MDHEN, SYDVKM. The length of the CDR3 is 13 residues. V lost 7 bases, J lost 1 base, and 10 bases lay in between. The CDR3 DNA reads TGTGCCAGCACCGTCGGGGGGAACACTGAAGCTTTCTTT. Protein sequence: CASTVGGNTEAFF. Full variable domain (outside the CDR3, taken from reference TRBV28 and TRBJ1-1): DVKVTQSSRYLVKRTGEKVFLECVQDMDHENMFWYRQDPGLGLRLIYFSYDVKMKEKGDIPEGYSVSREKKERFSLILESASTNQTSMYLCASTVGGNTEAFFGQGTRLTVV.

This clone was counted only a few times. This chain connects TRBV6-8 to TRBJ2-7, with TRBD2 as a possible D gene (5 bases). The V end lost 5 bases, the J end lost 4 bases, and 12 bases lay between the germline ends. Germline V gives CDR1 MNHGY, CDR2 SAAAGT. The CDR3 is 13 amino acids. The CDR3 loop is CASSDRGGYEQYF. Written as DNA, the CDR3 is TGTGCCAGCAGTGACCGGGGTGGGTACGAGCAGTACTTC.

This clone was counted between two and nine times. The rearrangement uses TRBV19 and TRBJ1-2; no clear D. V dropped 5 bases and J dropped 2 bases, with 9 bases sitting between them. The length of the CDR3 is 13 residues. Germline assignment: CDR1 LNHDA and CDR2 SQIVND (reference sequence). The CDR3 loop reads CASSPTLNYGYTF. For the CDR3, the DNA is TGTGCCAGTAGTCCGACCCTAAACTATGGCTACACCTTC.

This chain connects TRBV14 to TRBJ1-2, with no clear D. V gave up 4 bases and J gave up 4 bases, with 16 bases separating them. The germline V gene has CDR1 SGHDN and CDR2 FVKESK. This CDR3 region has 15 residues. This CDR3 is CASSPLWERAYGYTF. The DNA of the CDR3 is TGTGCCAGCAGCCCCCTTTGGGAAAGAGCCTATGGCTACACCTTC. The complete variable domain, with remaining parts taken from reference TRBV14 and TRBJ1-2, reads EAGVTQFPSHSVIEKGQTVTLRCDPISGHDNLYWYRRVMGKEIKFLLHFVKESKQDESGMPNNRFLAERTGGTYSTLKVQPAELEDSGVYFCASSPLWERAYGYTFGSGTRLTVV.

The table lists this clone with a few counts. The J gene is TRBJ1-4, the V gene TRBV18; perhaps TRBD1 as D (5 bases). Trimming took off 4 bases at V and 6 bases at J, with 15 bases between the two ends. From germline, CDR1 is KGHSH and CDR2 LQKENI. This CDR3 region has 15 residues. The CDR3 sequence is CASSLTADFDEKLFF. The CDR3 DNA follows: TGTGCCAGCTCACTGACAGCAGATTTCGATGAAAAACTGTTTTTT.

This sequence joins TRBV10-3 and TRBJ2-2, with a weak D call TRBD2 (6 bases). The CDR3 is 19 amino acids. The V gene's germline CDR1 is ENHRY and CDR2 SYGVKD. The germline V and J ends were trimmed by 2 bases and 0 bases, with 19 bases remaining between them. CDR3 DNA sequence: TGTGCCATCAGTGAGCTACACCCCGGGAGCGCAGCGAACACCGGGGAGCTGTTTTTT. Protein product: CAISELHPGSAANTGELFF.

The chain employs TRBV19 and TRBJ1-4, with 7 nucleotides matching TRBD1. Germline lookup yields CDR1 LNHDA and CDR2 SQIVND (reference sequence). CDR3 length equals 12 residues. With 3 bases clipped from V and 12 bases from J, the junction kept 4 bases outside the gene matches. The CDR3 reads CASSIFRGELFF. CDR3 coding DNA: TGTGCCAGTAGTATCTTCAGGGGGGAACTGTTTTTT.

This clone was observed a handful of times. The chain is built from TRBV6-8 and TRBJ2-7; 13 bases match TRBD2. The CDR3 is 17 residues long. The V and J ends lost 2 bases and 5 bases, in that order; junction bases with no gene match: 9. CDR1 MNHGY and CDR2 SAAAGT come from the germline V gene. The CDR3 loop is CASSYPSGLAGRDEQYV. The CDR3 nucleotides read TGTGCCAGCAGTTACCCGTCGGGACTAGCGGGGCGCGACGAGCAGTACGTC.

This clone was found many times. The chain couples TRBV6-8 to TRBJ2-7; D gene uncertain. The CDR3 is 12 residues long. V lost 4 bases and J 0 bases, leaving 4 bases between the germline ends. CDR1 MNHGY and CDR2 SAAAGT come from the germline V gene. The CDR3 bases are TGTGCCAGCAGTTTACTCTCCTACGAGCAGTACTTC. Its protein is CASSLLSYEQYF.